One and the same sample provided the 14 T cell receptor beta chains below, sequenced in a study of blood T cell repertoires in COVID-19. Method: immunoSEQ multiplex PCR; TCRdb's copy keeps in-frame clones and lacks some. The table records some 220,000 clones, around four fifths of them present only once. The sequencing sample was made of peripheral blood. The receptors shown here come from a woman in her sixties or seventies who had recovered from COVID-19.

The V call is TRBV4-1, the J call TRBJ1-2, with unresolved D. The CDR3 has 16 residues. Germline V gene data show CDR1 as MGHRA and CDR2 as YSYEKL. Deletions cut 1 base from V and 3 bases from J, with 15 bases between. CDR3 coding DNA: TGCGCCAGCAGCCAAGTTTCGGCGGAGGGTCACTATGGCTACACCTTC. It translates to CASSQVSAEGHYGYTF.

This chain joins TRBV12-5 and TRBJ2-1, with 7 bases lining up with TRBD2. The length of the CDR3 is 14 residues. J lost 2 bases, V lost 6 bases, and 4 bases had no gene match. Germline-derived CDR1 and CDR2 are LGHNT and FRNRAP. The CDR3 is CASGDGTTYNEQFF. CDR3 sequence (DNA): TGTGCTAGTGGCGACGGGACTACCTACAATGAGCAGTTCTTC.

A remark on this clone: The same CDR3 also results from other DNA sequences found in this sample. The J gene is TRBJ1-2, the V gene TRBV12-5; D not resolved. The CDR3 consists of 12 residues. The germline V gene has CDR1 LGHNT and CDR2 FRNRAP. The V and J ends lost 5 bases and 2 bases respectively, with 6 bases between them. CDR3 in DNA: TGTGCTAGTGGTCAGAGGAACTATGGCTACACCTTC. Its protein product is CASGQRNYGYTF.

The chain uses TRBV13 and TRBJ2-1; 8 nucleotides match TRBD2. The ends lost 5 bases at V and 7 bases at J; junction bases unmatched: 10. Germline CDR1 is PRHDT and CDR2 is FYEKMQ (reference sequence). CDR3 length equals 15 residues. The CDR3 DNA reads TGTGCCAGCAGCCAGAATCGGGGGGGCCTAAATGAGCAGTTCTTC. Amino acid sequence: CASSQNRGGLNEQFF. Full variable domain (outside the CDR3, taken from reference TRBV13 and TRBJ2-1): AAGVIQSPRHLIKEKRETATLKCYPIPRHDTVYWYQQGPGQDPQFLISFYEKMQSDKGSIPDRFSAQQFSDYHSELNMSSLELGDSALYFCASSQNRGGLNEQFFGPGTRLTVL.

V gene TRBV6-5 combines with J gene TRBJ1-1; 9 bases are shared with TRBD1. Germline V gene sequence: CDR1 MNHEY, CDR2 SVGAGI. The CDR3 spans 14 residues. V trimming: 3 bases; J trimming: 8 bases; junction bases outside the gene matches: 7. Here the CDR3 reads CASSYRDRAAEAFF. The CDR3 nucleotides read TGTGCCAGCAGTTATCGGGACAGGGCCGCAGAAGCTTTCTTT.

V usage is TRBV4-1 and J usage is TRBJ1-1; 7 bases agree with TRBD1. Germline lookup yields CDR1 MGHRA and CDR2 YSYEKL. V gave up 1 base and J gave up 3 bases; unmatched junction bases: 11. This CDR3 contains 17 residues. The CDR3 DNA follows: TGCGCCAGCAGCCAAGCTCCGGACAGGACAATGTACACTGAAGCTTTCTTT. Residues: CASSQAPDRTMYTEAFF.

The rearrangement joins TRBV5-4 to TRBJ1-2, with 9 bases that match TRBD1. This CDR3 has 13 amino acids. V lost 5 bases, J lost 4 bases, and 3 bases stayed unmatched. Germline loops: CDR1 SGHNT, CDR2 YYREEE (reference sequence). CDR3 sequence reads: CASSKTGGYGYTF. CDR3 sequence (DNA): TGTGCCAGCAGTAAGACAGGGGGCTATGGCTACACCTTC.

The V call is TRBV24-1, the J call TRBJ2-3, with TRBD2 identical over 13 bases. The CDR3 contains 14 residues. V was pared by 9 bases and J by 4 bases, with 3 bases of the junction left unmatched. Germline CDR1 KGHDR, CDR2 SFDVKD. The CDR3 loop reads CATATSGGADTQYF. CDR3 bases: TGTGCCACCGCAACTAGCGGGGGGGCAGATACGCAGTATTTT.

CDR3 loop: CASSLAWSSGAYISYNEQFF. The DNA of the CDR3 is TGTGCCAGCAGCTTAGCGTGGTCAAGCGGGGCCTACATCTCCTACAATGAGCAGTTCTTC. The chain links TRBV7-6 to TRBJ2-1; 7 nucleotides align to TRBD2. V lost 0 bases to trimming and J lost 0 bases; unmatched junction nucleotides: 14. CDR3 size: 20 residues. Germline-derived CDR1 and CDR2 are SGHVS and FNYEAQ.

This chain joins TRBV4-3 and TRBJ2-7; 7 bases fit TRBD1. CDR1 is LGHNA, CDR2 YSLEER, per germline. J gave up 2 bases and V 4 bases, and 5 bases lay outside the gene matches. This CDR3 has 14 residues. The DNA for the CDR3 is TGCGCCAGCAGCCCTAGACAGGGTCCCTACGAGCAGTACTTC. Residues: CASSPRQGPYEQYF.

The chain has TRBV19 and TRBJ1-6; D gene ambiguous. CDR3 length: 15 residues. Germline-derived CDR1 and CDR2 are LNHDA and SQIVND (reference sequence). V lost 7 bases and J lost 0, with 10 bases in between. The CDR3 DNA reads TGTGCCAGTACGCCTGAGAGCTCCTATAATTCACCCCTCCACTTT. This sequence encodes CASTPESSYNSPLHF.

This sequence joins TRBV16 and TRBJ1-5, with D uncertain. Germline lookup yields CDR1 KGHSY and CDR2 FQNENV. The CDR3 is 15 amino acids. Trimming left V 0 bases short and J 2 bases short, with 8 bases between. The CDR3 nucleotides are TGTGCCAGCAGCCAATCCTCTGGAGGCAATCAGCCCCAGCATTTT. Translated: CASSQSSGGNQPQHF.

This clone was detected only once. This chain connects TRBV7-2 to TRBJ1-2; TRBD1 aligns across 7 bases. This CDR3 comprises 16 residues. Germline V gene lookup returns CDR1 SGHTA and CDR2 FQGNSA. J gave up 4 bases and V 4 bases, and 12 bases lay outside the gene matches. The CDR3 coding sequence is TGTGCCAGCAGCTCCCCTTTTCAGGGGGATGTCTATGGCTACACCTTC. Translation: CASSSPFQGDVYGYTF.

The chain combines TRBV15 with TRBJ2-3, with 12 bases matching TRBD2. Germline V gene sequence: CDR1 LNHNV, CDR2 YYDKDF (reference sequence). The length of the CDR3 is 16 residues. V trimming: 3 bases; J trimming: 2 bases; junction bases outside the gene matches: 3. The CDR3 sequence is CATSRASGGDTDTQYF. The CDR3 DNA reads TGTGCCACCAGCAGGGCTAGCGGGGGGGACACAGATACGCAGTATTTT.